This passage covers 28 T cell receptor beta chains from one sample sequenced in a study of CD8 T cells in ankylosing spondylitis. Via MiXCR, TCRdb re-called the 5' RACE reads, giving one row per CDR3 protein. The data show roughly 100,000 distinct CDR3 sequences, roughly 8.3% seen once. Source material: blood, either unsorted or a sorted T cell fraction (not recorded which). These TCRs come from a male donor with ankylosing spondylitis or in good health (not recorded which).

At least ten counts were recorded for this clonotype. The rearrangement links TRBV7-2 to TRBJ2-4; TRBD1 is a possible D gene (5 bases). Trimming pared 4 bases from V and 3 bases from J, leaving 13 bases between. In germline, CDR1 is SGHTA, CDR2 FQGNSA. This CDR3 has 15 residues. This CDR3 is CASSYKGNGKNIQYF. The CDR3 DNA reads as TGTGCCAGCAGCTACAAGGGGAATGGCAAAAACATTCAGTACTTC.

This clonotype was detected many times. A much bigger clone sits one base away, suggesting this may be a read error. The chain links TRBV11-2 to TRBJ2-3; D remains unclear. V lost 5 bases, J lost 2 bases, and 5 bases lay in between. Germline CDR1 is SGHAT and CDR2 is FQNNGV. This CDR3 spans 12 amino acids. The DNA of the CDR3 is TGTGCCAGCAGCGGTACCACAGATACGCAGTATTTT. Translating it yields CASSGTTDTQYF.

This chain joins TRBV20-1 and TRBJ2-2, with D perhaps given as TRBD1 or TRBD2 (6 bases each). CDR1 DFQATT and CDR2 SNEGSKA come from the germline V gene (reference sequence). The CDR3 extends over 17 amino acids. V lost 3 bases, J lost 1 base, and 18 bases lay in between. The CDR3 DNA reads TGCAGTGCTAGCCGGGCGTCAGGGGACTTGAACACCGGGGAGCTGTTTTTT. This sequence encodes CSASRASGDLNTGELFF.

On this clonotype itself: A read error is possible here, since a much larger clone lies one base away. This rearrangement joins TRBV20-1 to TRBJ2-5; 10 nucleotides align to TRBD2. The germline CDR1 and CDR2 sequences are DFQATT and SNEGSKA (reference sequence). This CDR3 is built from 15 residues. For the CDR3, the DNA is TGCAGTACTAGTCGGCCTCTAGCGGGAGCAGAGACCCAGTACTTC. This gives the protein CSTSRPLAGAETQYF.

This clonotype was picked up many times. This chain uses TRBV12-3 or TRBV12-4 with TRBJ2-1; D not certain. This CDR3 comprises 14 residues. V was trimmed by 0 bases and J by 7 bases, leaving 10 bases between them. This CDR3 reads CASSLAHPVNEQFF. The CDR3 DNA is TGTGCCAGCAGTTTAGCCCACCCTGTTAATGAGCAGTTCTTC.

This clonotype was counted many times. The CDR3 DNA reads as TGTGCCAGTAGTATTCGGACGGGACTCTACACCTTC. This translates into CASSIRTGLYTF. The chain links TRBV19 to TRBJ1-2, with D possibly matching TRBD1 (5 bases). Trimming left V 3 bases short and J 10 bases short, with 12 bases between. The CDR3 is made up of 12 amino acids. Germline CDR1 LNHDA, CDR2 SQIVND (reference sequence).

This clonotype was detected many times. V usage is TRBV6-1 and J usage is TRBJ2-3; TRBD2 aligns across 7 bases. Trimming at V came to 6 bases and at J to 2 bases, leaving 11 bases not matched to a gene. Germline CDR1 is MNHNS and CDR2 is SASEGT. This CDR3 has 16 amino acids. This CDR3 reads CASSRNPTSPTDTQYF. The CDR3 DNA sequence: TGTGCCAGCAGCCGAAACCCGACTAGCCCCACAGATACGCAGTATTTT.

Regarding this clonotype: The junction and the germline gene differ at one end; a read error may be behind it. The chain carries TRBV15 and TRBJ2-4, with D perhaps TRBD2 (6 bases). Germline lookup yields CDR1 LNHNV and CDR2 YYDKDF (reference sequence). The CDR3 totals 14 residues. The chain's CDR3 is CATKDGGKKTIQYF. CDR3 coding DNA: TGTGCCACCAAAGATGGGGGGAAAAAAACCATTCAGTACTTC.

This clonotype occurred many times. This chain uses TRBV5-1 with TRBJ1-5, with 7 bases fitting TRBD1. The CDR3 is made up of 14 amino acids. With 0 bases clipped from V and 6 bases from J, the junction kept 3 bases outside the gene matches. Germline V gene data show CDR1 as SGHRS and CDR2 as YFSETQ. The CDR3 loop reads CASSLDRGVQPQHF. The DNA of the CDR3 is TGCGCCAGCAGCTTGGACAGGGGCGTTCAGCCCCAGCATTTT.

This clonotype has at least ten counts. The chain is built from TRBV21-1 and TRBJ2-1; the table's D call, TRBD2, was not checked against the DNA. TRBV21-1 is described as a pseudogene. This CDR3 comprises 14 residues. DNA for the CDR3: TGTGCCAGCAGCAAAGGGGCTAGCGGAAATGAGCAGTTCTTC. Its translation: CASSKGASGNEQFF.

This clonotype has at least ten counts. The chain carries TRBV25-1 and TRBJ2-1, with 11 bases identical to TRBD2. V shed 7 bases and J 9 bases; nucleotides not matched to a gene: 17. CDR1 is MGHDK, CDR2 SYGVNS, per germline. The CDR3 extends over 17 amino acids. In DNA, the CDR3 is TGTGCCAGCACCAGTATTGGGGCAAAGGGACTAGCGGTTGAGCAGTTCTTC. Translation gives CASTSIGAKGLAVEQFF. Full variable domain (outside the CDR3, taken from reference TRBV25-1 and TRBJ2-1): EADIYQTPRYLVIGTGKKITLECSQTMGHDKMYWYQQDPGMELHLIHYSYGVNSTEKGDLSSESTVSRIRTEHFPLTLESARPSHTSQYLCASTSIGAKGLAVEQFFGPGTRLTVL.

The sample holds many counts of this clonotype. V and J are TRBV4-2 and TRBJ2-1; 8 bases agree with TRBD1. Trimming cost V 2 bases and J 8 bases; bases outside gene matches: 8. The germline gives CDR1 LGHNA, CDR2 YNFKEQ. This CDR3 has 15 amino acids. The CDR3 reads CASSQRDRSFDEQFF. In DNA form, the CDR3 reads TGTGCCAGCAGCCAAAGGGACAGGTCGTTTGATGAGCAGTTCTTC.

Ten or more counts support this clonotype. CDR3 DNA: TGTGCCAGCAGTTTAGGACAGGGGGCAAATGAGCAGTTCTTC. Translation gives CASSLGQGANEQFF. The chain combines TRBV12-3 or TRBV12-4 with TRBJ2-1; TRBD1 agrees at 10 bases. V shed 1 base, J shed 7 bases, and the junction held 1 base outside the gene matches. This CDR3 has 14 residues.

This clonotype was seen repeatedly, ten times or more. The chain joins TRBV10-3 to TRBJ2-7; D call uncertain. This CDR3 is built from 12 residues. The germline V and J ends were trimmed by 5 bases and 2 bases, with 7 bases remaining between them. CDR1 is ENHRY and CDR2 is SYGVKD in the germline V gene. For the CDR3, the DNA is TGTGCCATCAGTATGCGTCCCTACGAGCAGTACTTC. It translates to CAISMRPYEQYF.

This clonotype has ten or more counts. The chain is built from TRBV6-2 or TRBV6-3 and TRBJ2-2, with TRBD1 identical over 7 bases. The trim removed 6 bases at V and 1 base at J, leaving 17 bases unmatched. This CDR3 spans 19 amino acids. CDR1 is MNHEY and CDR2 is SVGEGT in the germline V gene. The CDR3 here is CASRKQGDRPIKNTGELFF. DNA for the CDR3: TGTGCCAGCAGAAAACAAGGGGACAGACCGATCAAGAACACCGGGGAGCTGTTTTTT.

There are many counts of this clonotype. The chain recombines TRBV4-2 with TRBJ2-1; 9 bases are a match to TRBD2. This CDR3 contains 16 residues. Germline V gives CDR1 LGHNA, CDR2 YNFKEQ. Trimming took 0 bases from V and 4 from J; bases not matched to a gene: 4. This chain's CDR3 is CASSQDRAGGYNEQFF. The CDR3, as DNA: TGTGCCAGCAGCCAAGATCGGGCGGGGGGGTACAATGAGCAGTTCTTC.

This clonotype occurred a few times. CDR3 loop: CASSLDSGNAYEQYF. The CDR3 DNA reads as TGTGCCAGCAGCTTAGATAGCGGGAATGCCTACGAGCAGTACTTC. The V call is TRBV7-2, the J call TRBJ2-7; 8 bases align to TRBD2. Germline-derived CDR1 and CDR2 are SGHTA and FQGNSA. V dropped 1 base and J dropped 2; count of bases not matched to a gene: 4. The CDR3 totals 15 residues. The full variable domain, its missing parts supplied by reference TRBV7-2 and TRBJ2-7, is GAGVSQSPSNKVTEKGKDVELRCDPISGHTALYWYRQSLGQGLEFLIYFQGNSAPDKSGLPSDRFSAERTGGSVSTLTIQRTQQEDSAVYLCASSLDSGNAYEQYFGPGTRLTVT.

In its sample, this clonotype was seen many times. The J gene is TRBJ1-1, the V gene TRBV3-1; 10 nucleotides align to TRBD1. The CDR3 extends over 17 amino acids. V lost 4 bases and J lost 0; bases outside the gene matches: 8. Germline V gene lookup returns CDR1 LGHDT and CDR2 YNNKEL (reference sequence). CDR3 sequence: CASSLDRGRPMNTEAFF. The CDR3 DNA reads TGTGCCAGCAGCCTAGACAGGGGGCGGCCTATGAACACTGAAGCTTTCTTT.

Many counts were recorded for this clonotype. The rearrangement uses TRBV7-2 and TRBJ2-7, with 8 nucleotides matching TRBD1. With 1 base clipped from V and 3 bases from J, the junction kept 5 bases outside the gene matches. The CDR3 loop spans 15 amino acids. Per the germline V gene, CDR1 is SGHTA and CDR2 is FQGNSA. Written as DNA, the CDR3 is TGTGCCAGCAGCTTAGGGGACAGGTTAATCTACGAGCAGTACTTC. It translates to CASSLGDRLIYEQYF.

This clonotype occurred many times. The chain joins TRBV9 to TRBJ2-3; 9 bases map to TRBD2. The V gene end was trimmed by 0 bases and the J gene end by 2 bases; junction bases not matched to a gene: 4. CDR3 length equals 16 residues. The germline gives CDR1 SGDLS, CDR2 YYNGEE. The CDR3 spells CASSVGTSVPTDTQYF. Written as DNA, the CDR3 is TGTGCCAGCAGCGTAGGGACTAGCGTACCCACAGATACGCAGTATTTT.

This clonotype was recorded at least ten times. This chain uses TRBV7-9 with TRBJ2-1, with D unclear. The CDR3 is made up of 15 amino acids. V was shortened by 7 bases and J by 2 bases, with 15 bases between the two germline ends. Germline CDR1 reads SEHNR; CDR2 reads FQNEAQ (reference sequence). The CDR3 DNA is TGTGCCAGCACCCTAAAAGGCCTTACCTACAATGAGCAGTTCTTC. It translates to CASTLKGLTYNEQFF.

This clonotype was recorded many times. The genes are TRBV19 and TRBJ1-3; D is uncertain. The germline CDR1 and CDR2 sequences are LNHDA and SQIVND (reference sequence). This CDR3 comprises 15 residues. The V and J ends lost 7 bases and 0 bases respectively, with 13 bases between them. CDR3 loop: CASKSQPYSGNTIYF. The CDR3 DNA reads TGTGCCAGTAAGAGCCAGCCTTACTCTGGAAACACCATATATTTT.

In its sample, this clonotype was seen many times. V is TRBV5-1 and J is TRBJ2-7, with TRBD1 as a possible D gene (6 bases). The CDR3 covers 17 residues. With 0 bases removed from V and 3 bases from J, the gap between germline ends came to 19 bases. The germline V gene encodes CDR1 SGHRS and CDR2 YFSETQ. CDR3 amino acids: CASSLARVRGSIYEQYF. The DNA of the CDR3 is TGCGCCAGCAGCTTGGCCAGGGTCAGGGGTTCCATCTACGAGCAGTACTTC.

In its sample, this clonotype was seen many times. The chain is built from TRBV27 and TRBJ1-1; maybe TRBD1 (5 bases). The ends were cut back, 6 bases at V and 6 bases at J, with 17 bases in the middle. Germline CDR1 and CDR2: MNHEY and SMNVEV (reference sequence). The CDR3 consists of 14 residues. CDR3 region: CASRVRTRGSEAFF. In DNA form, the CDR3 reads TGTGCCAGCAGGGTGCGGACGAGGGGATCTGAAGCTTTCTTT.

The sample holds a few counts of this clonotype. The chain recombines TRBV5-1 with TRBJ2-5; 8 bases are shared with TRBD2. The CDR3 length is 16 residues. Germline-derived CDR1 and CDR2 are SGHRS and YFSETQ. Unmatched junction bases numbered 13, after V lost 4 bases and J lost 5 bases. CDR3 in amino acids: CASSPWTVSGTETQYF. The CDR3 DNA reads TGCGCCAGCAGCCCCTGGACGGTTAGCGGGACTGAGACCCAGTACTTC. Full variable domain (missing parts from reference TRBV5-1 and TRBJ2-5): KAGVTQTPRYLIKTRGQQVTLSCSPISGHRSVSWYQQTPGQGLQFLFEYFSETQRNKGNFPGRFSGRQFSNSRSEMNVSTLELGDSALYLCASSPWTVSGTETQYFGPGTRLLVL.

This clonotype has at least ten counts. The CDR3 is CASNLRGGGARTQYF. The DNA of the CDR3 is TGTGCCAGCAACTTACGTGGCGGGGGGGCTCGCACGCAGTATTTT. The rearrangement uses TRBV12-3 or TRBV12-4 and TRBJ2-3; the match to TRBD2 covers 9 bases. This CDR3 region has 15 residues. Unmatched junction bases numbered 14, after V lost 7 bases and J lost 9 bases.

This clonotype was found many times. This chain uses TRBV9 with TRBJ2-7; 8 nucleotides agree with TRBD2. The CDR3 consists of 15 residues. V shed 1 base, J shed 4 bases, and the junction held 7 bases outside the gene matches. Germline lookup yields CDR1 SGDLS and CDR2 YYNGEE. The CDR3 DNA reads as TGTGCCAGCAGCGTATCCCCTAGCGGGTGGTACGAGCAGTACTTC. It translates to CASSVSPSGWYEQYF.

The chain joins TRBV6-2 or TRBV6-3 to TRBJ1-1, with 10 bases aligning to TRBD1. The CDR3 spans 16 residues. V shed 1 base, J shed 5 bases, and the junction held 7 bases outside the gene matches. The V gene's germline CDR1 is MNHEY and CDR2 SVGEGT. For the CDR3, the DNA is TGTGCCAGCAGTTACTTTTCCGGGACAGGGGAGACTGAAGCTTTCTTT. Its translation is CASSYFSGTGETEAFF.